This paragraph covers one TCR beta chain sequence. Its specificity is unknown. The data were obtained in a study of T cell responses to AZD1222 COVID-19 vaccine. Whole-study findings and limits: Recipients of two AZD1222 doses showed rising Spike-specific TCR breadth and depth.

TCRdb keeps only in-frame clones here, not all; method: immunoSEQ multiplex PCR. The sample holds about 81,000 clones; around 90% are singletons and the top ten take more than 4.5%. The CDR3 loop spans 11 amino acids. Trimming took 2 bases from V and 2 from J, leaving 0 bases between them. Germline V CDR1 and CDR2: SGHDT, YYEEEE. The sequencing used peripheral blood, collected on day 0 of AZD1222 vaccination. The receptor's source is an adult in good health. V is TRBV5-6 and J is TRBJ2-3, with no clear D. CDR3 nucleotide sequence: TGTGCCAGCAGCTTCACAGATACGCAGTATTTT. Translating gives CASSFTDTQYF. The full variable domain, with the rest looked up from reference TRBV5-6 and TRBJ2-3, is DAGVTQSPTHLIKTRGQQVTLRCSPKSGHDTVSWYQQALGQGPQFIFQYYEEEERQRGNFPDRFSGHQFPNYSSELNVNALLLGDSALYLCASSFTDTQYFGPGTRLTVL.